The 7 T cell receptor beta chains below were found in one sample sequenced in a study of blood T cell repertoires in COVID-19. Sequenced by immunoSEQ multiplex PCR; TCRdb stores in-frame clones only, minus some. Of about 470,000 clones detected, about nine tenths appear once; the ten largest clones hold 0.7%. The sample consisted of PBMCs or T cells enriched from blood (not recorded which). These receptors all stem from a woman in her late teens or twenties who had recovered from COVID-19.

The J gene is TRBJ2-3, the V gene TRBV7-6; 7 nucleotides align to TRBD2. This CDR3 is 15 amino acids long. The trim removed 4 bases at V and 7 bases at J, leaving 11 bases unmatched. The germline CDR1 and CDR2 sequences are SGHVS and FNYEAQ. The CDR3 here is CASSSLAGESYTQYF. DNA for the CDR3: TGTGCCAGCAGCTCCCTTGCGGGGGAAAGCTATACGCAGTATTTT.

The rearrangement links TRBV5-1 to TRBJ1-2; D unresolved. The CDR3 is 12 residues long. The ends were cut back, 0 bases at V and 7 bases at J, with 7 bases in the middle. Germline V gives CDR1 SGHRS, CDR2 YFSETQ. CDR3 protein: CASSLDRSGYTF. DNA of the CDR3: TGCGCCAGCAGCTTGGATAGGAGTGGCTACACCTTC.

The rearrangement joins TRBV5-1 to TRBJ1-6; no clear D gene. Trimming removed 0 bases from V and 0 bases from J, with 7 bases in between. The CDR3 totals 16 residues. The V gene's germline CDR1 is SGHRS and CDR2 YFSETQ. Here the CDR3 reads CASSLEVGSYNSPLHF. CDR3 sequence (DNA): TGCGCCAGCAGCTTGGAAGTCGGCTCCTATAATTCACCCCTCCACTTT.

V is TRBV19 and J is TRBJ1-5; 10 bases map to TRBD1. V gave up 3 bases and J gave up 0 bases; unmatched junction bases: 8. The germline V gene has CDR1 LNHDA and CDR2 SQIVND (reference sequence). The CDR3 spans 18 residues. The CDR3 reads CASSIAPRTGGSNQPQHF. For the CDR3, the DNA is TGTGCCAGTAGTATCGCCCCGAGGACAGGGGGTAGCAATCAGCCCCAGCATTTT.

This sequence joins TRBV7-2 and TRBJ2-3; 7 nucleotides agree with TRBD1. This CDR3 region has 17 residues. V trimming: 5 bases; J trimming: 1 base; junction bases outside the gene matches: 12. Germline V CDR1 and CDR2: SGHTA, FQGNSA. In DNA form, the CDR3 reads TGTGCCAGCAGCCTCCGAGAGGGGGCACTCCGCACAGATACGCAGTATTTT. It encodes CASSLREGALRTDTQYF.

The chain combines TRBV7-2 with TRBJ2-1; D is possibly TRBD1 (5 bases). Per germline, CDR1 SGHTA and CDR2 FQGNSA. The CDR3 extends over 15 amino acids. Trimming stripped 7 bases from V and 0 bases from J, with 13 bases between. CDR3 residues: CASNHDSSSYNEQFF. CDR3 DNA: TGTGCCAGCAACCATGACAGCAGCTCCTACAATGAGCAGTTCTTC.

The sample holds one count of this clone. V gene TRBV2 combines with J gene TRBJ2-7; weak D call: TRBD1 (5 bases). V was clipped by 7 bases and J by 7 bases, with 23 bases between them. This CDR3 has 15 amino acids. Looked up from germline, CDR1 is SNHLY and CDR2 is FYNNEI. CDR3 sequence (DNA): TGTGCCAGCACCCGGGCTCACCAGGGTTATAGAGAGCAGTACTTC. It encodes CASTRAHQGYREQYF.